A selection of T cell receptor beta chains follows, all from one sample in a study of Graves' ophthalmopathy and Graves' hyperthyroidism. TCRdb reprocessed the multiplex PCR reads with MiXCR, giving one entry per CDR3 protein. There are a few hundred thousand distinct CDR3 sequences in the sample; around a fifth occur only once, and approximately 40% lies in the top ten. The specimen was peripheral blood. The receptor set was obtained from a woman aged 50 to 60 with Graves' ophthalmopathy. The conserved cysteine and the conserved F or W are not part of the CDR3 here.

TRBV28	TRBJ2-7	ASSISGSYEQY
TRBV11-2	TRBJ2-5	ASSFYGAYQETQY
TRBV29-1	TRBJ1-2	SVARAEYGYT
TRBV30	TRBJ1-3	AWSVQGQGKGAGNTIY
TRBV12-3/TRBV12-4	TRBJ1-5	ASSLASASYQPQH
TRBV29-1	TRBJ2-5	SVDVASRETQY
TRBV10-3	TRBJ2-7	AIATGQASNEQY
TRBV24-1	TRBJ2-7	ATSDLVGYEQY
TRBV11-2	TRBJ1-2	ASSPGGSVNYGYT
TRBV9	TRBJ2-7	ASSVADSTYEQY
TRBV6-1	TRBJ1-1	ASRLSNTEAF
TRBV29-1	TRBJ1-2	SGGEYGYT
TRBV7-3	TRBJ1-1	ASSSDRGTEAF
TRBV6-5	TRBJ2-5	ASSYGLGQGQETQY
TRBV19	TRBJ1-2	ASNYPGNGYT
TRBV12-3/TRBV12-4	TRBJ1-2	ASSRTRAYGYT
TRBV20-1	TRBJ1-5	SARRPYTGGNQPQH
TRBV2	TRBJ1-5	ASSGRQIYQPQH
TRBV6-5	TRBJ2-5	ASSYRRGGETQY
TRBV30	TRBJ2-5	AWSWAGPETQY
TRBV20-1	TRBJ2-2	SASGGMDTGELF
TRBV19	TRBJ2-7	ASSTIRGAGSYEQY
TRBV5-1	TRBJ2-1	ASSLVSSGGGEQF
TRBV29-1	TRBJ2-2	SATSTGTANTGELF
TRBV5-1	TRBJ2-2	ASSPGEFIRELF
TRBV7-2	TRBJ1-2	ASSPLAQLNYGYT
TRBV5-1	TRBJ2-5	ASSTMDIQETQY
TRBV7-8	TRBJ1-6	ASVRGIDSPLH
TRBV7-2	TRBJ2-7	ASSTHPRGPSSYEQY
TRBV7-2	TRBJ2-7	ASSRGRSSYEQY
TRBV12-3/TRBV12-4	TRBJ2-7	ASSWQLGVGEQY
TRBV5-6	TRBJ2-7	ASSLVGREQY
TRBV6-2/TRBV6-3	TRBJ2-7	ASKHQTGYEQY
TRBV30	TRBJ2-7	AWSVLYEQY
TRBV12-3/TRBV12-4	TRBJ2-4	ASSVAGGATARY
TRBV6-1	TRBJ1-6	ASSETTVYSPLH
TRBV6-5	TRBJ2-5	ASSSLTGLDETQY
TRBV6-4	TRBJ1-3	ASRTLYDSRSGNTIY
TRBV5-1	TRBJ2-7	ASSRTGEQY
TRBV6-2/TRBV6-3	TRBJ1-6	ASSYGGGSPLH
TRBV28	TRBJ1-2	ASRHRGRIGYT
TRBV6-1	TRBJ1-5	ASRATGNSNQPQH
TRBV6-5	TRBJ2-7	ATLPEGSYEQY
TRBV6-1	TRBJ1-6	ASSESAGGYNSPLH
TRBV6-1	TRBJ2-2	ASSEVGLGPGELF
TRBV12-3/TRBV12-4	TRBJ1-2	ASTQTGPSLGYT
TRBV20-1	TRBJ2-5	SARDREFPYQETQY
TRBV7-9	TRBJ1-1	ASSLENTEAF
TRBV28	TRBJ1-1	ASSSTHLNTEAF
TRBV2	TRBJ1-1	ASRTGRDTEAF
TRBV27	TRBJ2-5	ASSAVGARETQY
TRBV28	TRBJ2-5	ASSPTGFQETQY
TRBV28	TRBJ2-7	ASSPQGRIPEQY
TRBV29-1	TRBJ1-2	SAKVGGDYGYI